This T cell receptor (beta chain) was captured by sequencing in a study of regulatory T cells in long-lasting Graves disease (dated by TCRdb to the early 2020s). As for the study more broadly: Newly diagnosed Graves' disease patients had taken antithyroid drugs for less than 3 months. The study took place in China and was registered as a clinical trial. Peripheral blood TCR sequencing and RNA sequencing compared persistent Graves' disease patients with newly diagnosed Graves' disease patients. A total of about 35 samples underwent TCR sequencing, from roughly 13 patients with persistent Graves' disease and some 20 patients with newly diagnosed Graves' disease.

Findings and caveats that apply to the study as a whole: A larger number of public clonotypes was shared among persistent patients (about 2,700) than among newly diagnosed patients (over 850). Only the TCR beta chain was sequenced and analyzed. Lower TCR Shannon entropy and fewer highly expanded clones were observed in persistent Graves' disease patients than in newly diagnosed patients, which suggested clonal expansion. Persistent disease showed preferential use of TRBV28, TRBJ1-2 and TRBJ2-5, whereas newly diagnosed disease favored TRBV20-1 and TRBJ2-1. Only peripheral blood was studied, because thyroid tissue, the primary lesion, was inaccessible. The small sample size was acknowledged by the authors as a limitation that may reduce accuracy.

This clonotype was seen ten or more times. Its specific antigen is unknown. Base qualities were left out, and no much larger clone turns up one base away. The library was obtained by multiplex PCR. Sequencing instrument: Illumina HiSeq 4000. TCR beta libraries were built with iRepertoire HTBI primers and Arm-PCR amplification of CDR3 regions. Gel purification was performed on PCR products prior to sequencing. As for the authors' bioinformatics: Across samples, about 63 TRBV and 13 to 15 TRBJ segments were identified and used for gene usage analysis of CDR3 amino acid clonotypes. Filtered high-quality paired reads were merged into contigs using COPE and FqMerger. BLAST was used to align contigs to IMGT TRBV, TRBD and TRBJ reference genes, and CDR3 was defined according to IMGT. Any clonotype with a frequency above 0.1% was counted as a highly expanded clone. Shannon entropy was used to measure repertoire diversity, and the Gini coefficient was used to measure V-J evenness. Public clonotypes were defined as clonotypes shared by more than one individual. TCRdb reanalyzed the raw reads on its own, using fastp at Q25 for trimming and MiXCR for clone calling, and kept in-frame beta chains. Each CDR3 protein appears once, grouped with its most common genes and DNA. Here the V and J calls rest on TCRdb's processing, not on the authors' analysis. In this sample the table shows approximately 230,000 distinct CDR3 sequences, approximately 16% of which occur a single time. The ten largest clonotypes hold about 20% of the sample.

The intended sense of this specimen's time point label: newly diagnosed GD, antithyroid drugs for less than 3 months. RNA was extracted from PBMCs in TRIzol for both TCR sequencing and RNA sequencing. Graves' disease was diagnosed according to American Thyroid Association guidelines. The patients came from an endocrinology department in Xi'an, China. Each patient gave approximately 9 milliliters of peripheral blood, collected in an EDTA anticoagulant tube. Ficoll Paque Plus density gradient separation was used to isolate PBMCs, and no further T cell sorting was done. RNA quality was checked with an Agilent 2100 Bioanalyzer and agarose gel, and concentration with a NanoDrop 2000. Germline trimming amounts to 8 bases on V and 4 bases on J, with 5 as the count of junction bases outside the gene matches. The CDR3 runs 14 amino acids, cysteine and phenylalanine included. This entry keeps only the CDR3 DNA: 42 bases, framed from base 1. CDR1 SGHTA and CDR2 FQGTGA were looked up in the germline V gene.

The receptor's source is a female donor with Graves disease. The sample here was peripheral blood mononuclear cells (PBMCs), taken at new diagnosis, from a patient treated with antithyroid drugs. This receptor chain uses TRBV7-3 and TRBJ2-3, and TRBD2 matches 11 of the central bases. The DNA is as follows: TGTGCCAGCGGCACTAGCGGGAGCGCAGATACGCAGTATTTT. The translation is CASGTSGSADTQYF.